This T cell receptor beta chain originates from a study of shared clonotypes between healthy human individuals. Concerning this clone itself: The same CDR3 arises from other DNA sequences in this sample as well.

Naive CD45RA+ and memory CD45RA-negative subsets were split from CD4+ cells. Produced via immunoSEQ multiplex PCR; TCRdb's table is partial and in-frame only. The profile shows 650,000 to 800,000 clones, about two thirds of them singletons. What was sequenced was memory CD4+ T cells sorted from blood. Documented subset: CD45RA-negative fraction. The clonotype originates from a woman in her thirties in good health.

The CDR3 region has the DNA TGTGCCAGCAGCCTCATGGGGGGCACTGAAGCTTTCTTT. Amino acid sequence: CASSLMGGTEAFF. The V gene is TRBV7-9, the J gene TRBJ1-1, with a weak D call TRBD1 (5 bases). The CDR3 sequence is 13 residues long. Germline CDR1 SEHNR, CDR2 FQNEAQ (reference sequence). Trimming took off 5 bases at V and 4 bases at J, with 11 bases between the two ends.